The rows below give T cell receptor beta chains drawn from one sample of a study of monozygotic twins with inflammatory bowel disease. After re-calling the 5' RACE reads, TCRdb lists one entry per CDR3 protein, DNA absent. Its listing shows under 130,000 distinct CDR3 sequences. Sequencing was done on a sample of blood. Receptors originate from a human donor with ulcerative colitis or Crohn's disease, or a healthy co-twin of an affected twin (not recorded which). Both conserved end residues are part of each CDR3. Each record gives: J gene, V gene, CDR3 protein.

J gene: TRBJ2-3; V gene: TRBV15; CDR3 protein: CATSRGYGADTQYF
J gene: TRBJ2-2; V gene: TRBV20-1; CDR3 protein: CSARVWGNTGELFF
J gene: TRBJ2-2; V gene: TRBV19; CDR3 protein: CASHLAGADTGELFF
J gene: TRBJ1-2; V gene: TRBV7-9; CDR3 protein: CASSLGPNRQQRGYTF
J gene: TRBJ2-5; V gene: TRBV10-3; CDR3 protein: CATLPTSGNLRETQYF
J gene: TRBJ2-6; V gene: TRBV12-3/TRBV12-4; CDR3 protein: CASDNRVSGANVLTF
J gene: TRBJ2-7; V gene: TRBV30; CDR3 protein: CAWSSGNPYEQYF
J gene: TRBJ2-5; V gene: TRBV3-1; CDR3 protein: CASSQGWGAVETQYF
J gene: TRBJ2-1; V gene: TRBV6-1; CDR3 protein: CASIVPPSGTGPDNEQFF
J gene: TRBJ2-5; V gene: TRBV12-2; CDR3 protein: CASRLLAGRHQETQYF
J gene: TRBJ2-1; V gene: TRBV20-1; CDR3 protein: CSARGASGRAVYNEQFF
J gene: TRBJ2-5; V gene: TRBV6-1; CDR3 protein: CASLAPSGRGGTQYF
J gene: TRBJ2-2; V gene: TRBV24-1; CDR3 protein: CATSDSKVFRTGELFF
J gene: TRBJ2-1; V gene: TRBV7-3; CDR3 protein: CASTFAGSNEQFF
J gene: TRBJ2-3; V gene: TRBV7-9; CDR3 protein: CASSVGGPSTDTQYF
J gene: TRBJ2-7; V gene: TRBV28; CDR3 protein: CASSLGGLTYEQYF
J gene: TRBJ2-1; V gene: TRBV11-2; CDR3 protein: CASSSGTSGGSRSSYNEQFF
J gene: TRBJ2-3; V gene: TRBV20-1; CDR3 protein: CSARSSVRTDTRYF
J gene: TRBJ2-5; V gene: TRBV6-1; CDR3 protein: CASNPWGGGETQYF
J gene: TRBJ1-5; V gene: TRBV6-5; CDR3 protein: CASSFLGGVNQPQHF
J gene: TRBJ1-5; V gene: TRBV19; CDR3 protein: CASSIAGIQPQHF
J gene: TRBJ1-2; V gene: TRBV19; CDR3 protein: CASSRIGGIYGYTF
J gene: TRBJ2-7; V gene: TRBV20-1; CDR3 protein: CSAREGQLFYEQYF
J gene: TRBJ1-2; V gene: TRBV7-2; CDR3 protein: CASSRGGIGYTF